The T cell receptor beta chain described here comes from a study of read filtering for tumor transcriptome and immune sequencing. There are 15 residues in the CDR3. Germline CDR1 and CDR2: SEHNR and FQNEAQ (reference sequence). Molecular barcoded adaptors covering alpha/delta and beta/gamma chains were used on around 370 ng RNA. TCRdb re-called the reads through MiXCR, storing one row per CDR3 protein. Of approximately 59,000 distinct CDR3 sequences in the sample, around an eighth are singletons; the top ten hold about a sixth. This clonotype was detected many times. What it recognizes is unknown. One end of the junction is discordant with germline, which a read error may explain. General observations from the study: Compared with RNA-seq, IR-seq gave much higher clonotype depth and reliability. In IR-seq, single-read clonotypes were roughly 80% of clonotypes but around 3.4% of reads.

The V call is TRBV7-9, the J call TRBJ2-1; 11 bases are a match to TRBD2. Sequences were obtained from a population of CD138-negative cells sorted from bone marrow. The receptor was isolated from a donor aged 40 or over with multiple myeloma. This CDR3 is CDSSLGTSGYNEQFF. In DNA form, the CDR3 reads TGTGACAGCAGCCTAGGGACTAGCGGCTACAATGAGCAGTTCTTC.